Following are 24 T cell receptor beta chains from one sample sequenced in a study of cytomegalovirus exposure and HLA in healthy donors. Some clones are missing from TCRdb's copy, which holds only in-frame ones; the method was immunoSEQ multiplex PCR. Of about 160,000 clones in the sample, roughly 84% were seen once. Specimen: PBMCs. The receptors originated from a man younger than 45 in good health and CMV-seropositive.

The sample holds one count of this clone. This sequence joins TRBV27 and TRBJ2-3; 10 bases align to TRBD2. Germline assignment: CDR1 MNHEY and CDR2 SMNVEV (reference sequence). CDR3 length equals 16 residues. J gave up 1 base and V 3 bases, and 4 bases lay outside the gene matches. DNA of the CDR3: TGTGCCAGCAGTTTTATCGGACTAGCGGGCACAGATACGCAGTATTTT. It yields the protein CASSFIGLAGTDTQYF.

V gene TRBV6-1 combines with J gene TRBJ2-2, with 7 bases that match TRBD1. This CDR3 region has 15 residues. After removal of 5 bases from V and 6 bases from J, the junction contained 9 bases not matched to a gene. Germline lookup yields CDR1 MNHNS and CDR2 SASEGT. The CDR3 is CASSPSRQGAGELFF. The CDR3, as DNA: TGTGCCAGCAGTCCCTCCCGACAGGGCGCCGGGGAGCTGTTTTTT.

DNA of the CDR3: TGTGCCAGCAGTTACGCGGGACAGTTAGATACGCAGTATTTT. It encodes CASSYAGQLDTQYF. The rearrangement links TRBV6-5 to TRBJ2-3; maybe TRBD1 (7 bases). The CDR3 length is 14 residues. Germline V gene data show CDR1 as MNHEY and CDR2 as SVGAGI. V lost 2 bases to trimming and J lost 5 bases, with 11 bases between them.

This chain uses TRBV9 with TRBJ2-2, with 7 bases lining up with TRBD1. The V segment lost 1 base and the J segment 0 bases; nucleotides outside the gene matches: 3. Germline loops: CDR1 SGDLS, CDR2 YYNGEE. The CDR3 spans 16 residues. DNA for the CDR3: TGTGCCAGCAGCGTATGGGGGACAGCGAACACCGGGGAGCTGTTTTTT. It yields the protein CASSVWGTANTGELFF.

The rearrangement uses TRBV11-1 and TRBJ2-7; 9 bases match TRBD1. This CDR3 contains 13 residues. Unmatched junction bases numbered 0, after V lost 4 bases and J lost 2 bases. The germline V gene encodes CDR1 SGHAT and CDR2 FQDESV (reference sequence). For the CDR3, the DNA is TGTGCCAGCAGCTGGGACAGGGCCTACGAGCAGTACTTC. This encodes CASSWDRAYEQYF.

This clone was seen only a few times. The CDR3 region is CASSEAGGNGYTF. Written as DNA, the CDR3 is TGTGCCAGCAGCGAGGCTGGAGGGAACGGCTACACCTTC. The genes are TRBV7-7 and TRBJ1-2; D gene ambiguous. The ends were cut back, 5 bases at V and 8 bases at J, with 15 bases in the middle. The CDR3 runs to 13 residues. CDR1 is SSHAT, CDR2 FNYEAQ, per germline (reference sequence).

Turning to this clone: Other DNA sequences in the sample encode the same CDR3. The rearrangement uses TRBV5-4 and TRBJ2-5; D is unclear. Per germline, CDR1 SGHNT and CDR2 YYREEE (reference sequence). CDR3 length: 12 residues. Trimming shortened V by 0 bases and J by 4 bases, and 4 bases separated the two germline ends. CDR3 in DNA: TGTGCCAGCAGCTTGGATCGAGAGACCCAGTACTTC. It translates to CASSLDRETQYF.

A note on this clone: No conserved phenylalanine or tryptophan ends this CDR3, so it is likely a read error. It is unclear where the CDR3 begins or ends on the DNA, so no DNA is shown, and the CDR3 is as TCRdb lists it. V is TRBV5-6 and J is TRBJ1-1. CDR1 and CDR2 (germline): SGHDT, YYEEEE. The CDR3 contains 12 residues when both ends are counted. The CDR3 loop is CASSLVSGGSSL.

The chain carries TRBV11-3 and TRBJ2-7, with D possibly being TRBD1 (5 bases). Germline lookup yields CDR1 SGHNT and CDR2 YENEEA. Deletions cut 1 base from V and 5 bases from J, with 9 bases between. This CDR3 is 13 amino acids long. The CDR3 region has the DNA TGTGCCAGCAGCTTAGGGGGCAAGGACGAGCAGTACTTC. It codes for CASSLGGKDEQYF.

The rearrangement joins TRBV4-3 to TRBJ1-1; TRBD1 is a possible D gene (5 bases). This CDR3 has 16 amino acids. The V gene lost 0 bases and the J gene lost 4 bases, with 15 bases spanning the gap. Germline V lookup: CDR1 LGHNA, CDR2 YSLEER. Here the CDR3 DNA reads TGCGCCAGCAGCCAAGATTATGGGGGGGTGGGCACTGAAGCTTTCTTT. As protein: CASSQDYGGVGTEAFF.

This rearrangement joins TRBV4-1 to TRBJ1-4; D gene uncertain. CDR3 size: 14 residues. V was shortened by 1 base and J by 12 bases, with 15 bases between the two germline ends. Germline CDR1 reads MGHRA; CDR2 reads YSYEKL. CDR3 DNA sequence: TGCGCCAGCAGCCAAGGGGGAGTTCCGGCGGAACTGTTTTTT. Its translation is CASSQGGVPAELFF.

DNA for the CDR3: TGCGCCAGCAGCTTGAGTAGCGGGGGGGCCTGGGAGACCCAGTACTTC. Its translation is CASSLSSGGAWETQYF. The J gene is TRBJ2-5, the V gene TRBV5-1, with TRBD2 matching over 11 bases. Unmatched junction bases numbered 7, after V lost 1 base and J lost 5 bases. The CDR3 runs 16 residues. The germline CDR1 and CDR2 sequences are SGHRS and YFSETQ.

The gene calls are TRBV5-6 and TRBJ2-1, with 7 bases aligning to TRBD1. V lost 2 bases and J lost 0; bases outside the gene matches: 14. In germline, CDR1 is SGHDT, CDR2 YYEEEE. This CDR3 has 19 amino acids. The CDR3 DNA reads TGTGCCAGCAGCTTACCAGGCCGAGGACAGGCAAGCTCCTACAATGAGCAGTTCTTC. Protein: CASSLPGRGQASSYNEQFF.

The rearrangement uses TRBV28 and TRBJ2-7; 10 positions agree with TRBD1. CDR3 length: 15 amino acids. Germline V gene sequence: CDR1 MDHEN, CDR2 SYDVKM. After removal of 4 bases from V and 3 bases from J, the junction contained 6 bases not matched to a gene. The CDR3 DNA sequence: TGTGCCAGCAGTTCAACCGGGACAGGGGTCTACGAGCAGTACTTC. Protein: CASSSTGTGVYEQYF.

This chain connects TRBV5-1 to TRBJ2-1, with 16 bases identical to TRBD2. V shed 3 bases, J shed 5 bases, and the junction held 5 bases outside the gene matches. The length of the CDR3 is 17 residues. Germline lookup yields CDR1 SGHRS and CDR2 YFSETQ. CDR3 sequence reads: CASSWGLAGGGDNEQFF. The CDR3 bases are TGCGCCAGCAGCTGGGGACTAGCGGGAGGGGGAGACAATGAGCAGTTCTTC. The whole variable domain, remainder taken from reference TRBV5-1 and TRBJ2-1, is KAGVTQTPRYLIKTRGQQVTLSCSPISGHRSVSWYQQTPGQGLQFLFEYFSETQRNKGNFPGRFSGRQFSNSRSEMNVSTLELGDSALYLCASSWGLAGGGDNEQFFGPGTRLTVL.

The V gene is TRBV7-9, the J gene TRBJ2-1; D gene ambiguous. V shed 2 bases and J shed 2 bases, with 10 bases lying between them. Looked up from germline, CDR1 is SEHNR and CDR2 is FQNEAQ (reference sequence). This CDR3 contains 15 residues. The CDR3 spells CASSLSQIPYNEQFF. CDR3 DNA sequence: TGTGCCAGCAGCTTAAGTCAGATTCCCTACAATGAGCAGTTCTTC.

The genes are TRBV9 and TRBJ2-7; 11 positions agree with TRBD1. This CDR3 has 15 amino acids. J was trimmed by 3 bases and V by 0 bases; bases with no gene match: 2. The germline V gene has CDR1 SGDLS and CDR2 YYNGEE. The CDR3 region has the DNA TGTGCCAGCAGCGTAGAGGGACAGGGGGACTACGAGCAGTACTTC. This codes for CASSVEGQGDYEQYF. Full variable domain (outside the CDR3, taken from reference TRBV9 and TRBJ2-7): DSGVTQTPKHLITATGQRVTLRCSPRSGDLSVYWYQQSLDQGLQFLIQYYNGEERAKGNILERFSAQQFPDLHSELNLSSLELGDSALYFCASSVEGQGDYEQYFGPGTRLTVT.

The V and J genes are TRBV28 and TRBJ1-2; maybe TRBD1 (6 bases). CDR3 size: 14 residues. CDR1 and CDR2 (germline): MDHEN, SYDVKM. Trimming pared 6 bases from V and 1 base from J, leaving 12 bases between. This CDR3 reads CASRTTGLNYGYTF. The CDR3 DNA reads TGTGCCAGCAGAACTACAGGGCTTAACTATGGCTACACCTTC.

This chain connects TRBV7-9 to TRBJ1-1; TRBD1 matches 10 bases. Germline-derived CDR1 and CDR2 are SEHNR and FQNEAQ (reference sequence). Trimming cost V 2 bases and J 1 base; bases outside gene matches: 4. This CDR3 has 16 residues. This CDR3 reads CASSLRQGAGNTEAFF. The DNA of the CDR3 is TGTGCCAGCAGCTTAAGACAGGGGGCAGGGAACACTGAAGCTTTCTTT.

This chain uses TRBV7-3 with TRBJ2-3; 14 nucleotides line up with TRBD2. The CDR3 loop spans 19 amino acids. Germline CDR1 is SGHTA and CDR2 is FQGTGA. The V gene end was trimmed by 0 bases and the J gene end by 3 bases; junction bases not matched to a gene: 8. The CDR3, as DNA: TGTGCCAGCAGCTTAACCCCACGTGGGACTAGCGGGGGTACAGATACGCAGTATTTT. Residues: CASSLTPRGTSGGTDTQYF.

This rearrangement joins TRBV6-5 to TRBJ2-7; TRBD2 matches 7 bases. This CDR3 is 15 amino acids long. Germline CDR1 and CDR2: MNHEY and SVGAGI. With 4 bases clipped from V and 3 bases from J, the junction kept 9 bases outside the gene matches. CDR3 amino acids: CASSLVAGDLYEQYF. The DNA of the CDR3 is TGTGCCAGCAGTTTGGTCGCGGGAGACCTCTACGAGCAGTACTTC.

This chain links TRBV6-5 with TRBJ2-7, with D tentatively TRBD1 (6 bases). The germline V gene encodes CDR1 MNHEY and CDR2 SVGAGI. Trimming stripped 4 bases from V and 1 base from J, with 11 bases between. The CDR3 has 14 amino acids. The CDR3 spells CASSWDTSSYEQYF. The CDR3 DNA reads TGTGCCAGCAGTTGGGACACGAGTTCCTACGAGCAGTACTTC.

This sequence joins TRBV5-8 and TRBJ2-7; 7 positions agree with TRBD1. Trimming cost V 1 base and J 2 bases; bases outside gene matches: 3. This CDR3 contains 14 residues. Germline CDR1 is SGHTS and CDR2 is YDEGEE. The DNA for the CDR3 is TGTGCCAGCAGCTTGTTAAGGGGGCCCTACGAGCAGTACTTC. Translating gives CASSLLRGPYEQYF.

The genes are TRBV5-1 and TRBJ1-1; D call uncertain. CDR1 and CDR2 from the germline V gene are SGHRS and YFSETQ. The CDR3 is 14 amino acids. Between the trimmed V and J ends, which lost 2 bases and 7 bases, there was a span of 15 bases. CDR3 protein: CASSFGNYAFEAFF. The DNA for the CDR3 is TGCGCCAGCAGCTTCGGGAACTATGCCTTTGAAGCTTTCTTT.